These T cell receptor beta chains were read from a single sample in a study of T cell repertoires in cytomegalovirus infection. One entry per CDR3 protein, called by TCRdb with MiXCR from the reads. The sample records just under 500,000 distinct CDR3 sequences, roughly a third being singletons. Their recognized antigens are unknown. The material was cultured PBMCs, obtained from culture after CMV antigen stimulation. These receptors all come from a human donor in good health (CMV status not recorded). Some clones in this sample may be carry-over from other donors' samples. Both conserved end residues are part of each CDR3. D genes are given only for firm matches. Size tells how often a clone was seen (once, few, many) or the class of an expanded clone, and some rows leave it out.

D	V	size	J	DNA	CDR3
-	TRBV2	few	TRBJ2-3	TGTGCCAGCAGTGACTGGTTGGGACCGACCACAGATACGCAGTATTTT	CASSDWLGPTTDTQYF
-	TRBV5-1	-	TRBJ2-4	TGCGCCAGCAGCTTGGGGGAGGCTGTAGCCAAAAACATTCAGTACTTC	CASSLGEAVAKNIQYF
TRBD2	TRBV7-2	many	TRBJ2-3	TGTGCCAGCAGCATAACTAAGGTCTTCGGGAGGGGAAGACGAGATACGCAGTATTTT	CASSITKVFGRGRRDTQYF
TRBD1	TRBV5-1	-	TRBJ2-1	TGCGCCAGCAGCTTGGCTCTTGGGACAGGGGTTGAGCAGTTCTTC	CASSLALGTGVEQFF
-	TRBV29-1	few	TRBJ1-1	TGCAGCGCGGATATGGGAGGCATGAACACTGAAGCTTTCTTT	CSADMGGMNTEAFF
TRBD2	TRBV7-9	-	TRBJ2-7	TGTGCCAGCAGCCCGCCGGCCGGGACTAGGACCTACGAGCAGTACTTC	CASSPPAGTRTYEQYF
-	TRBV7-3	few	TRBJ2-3	TGTGCCAGCAGCTTATTTGCAAGCACAGATACGCAGTATTTT	CASSLFASTDTQYF
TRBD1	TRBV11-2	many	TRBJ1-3	TGTGCCAGCAGCTCCATCCGGGACAGGGGTGGAAACACCATATATTTT	CASSSIRDRGGNTIYF
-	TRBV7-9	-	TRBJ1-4	TGTGCCAGCAGGCCTGCGTCTGATGAAAAACTGTTTTTT	CASRPASDEKLFF
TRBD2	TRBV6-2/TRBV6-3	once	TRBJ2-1	TGTGCCAGCAGTTACCCCAGCTCCAATCCGGGACTAGCGGGAGGAAGCTCCTACAATGAGCAGTTCTTC	CASSYPSSNPGLAGGSSYNEQFF
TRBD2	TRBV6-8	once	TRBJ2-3	TGTGCCAGCAGTACAGTCGGGACCTGGGAGGGGATAAGCACAGATACGCAGTATTTT	CASSTVGTWEGISTDTQYF
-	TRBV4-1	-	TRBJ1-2	TGCGCCAGCAGCCATAGTAGAGGGGGGGATAACTATGGCTACACCTTC	CASSHSRGGDNYGYTF
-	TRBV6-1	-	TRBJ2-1	TGTGCCAGCAGTTACGCTCAGGGACTTTACAATGAGCAGTTCTTC	CASSYAQGLYNEQFF
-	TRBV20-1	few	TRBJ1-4	TGCAGTGCTAGACAGCCTAATGAAAAACTGTTTTTT	CSARQPNEKLFF
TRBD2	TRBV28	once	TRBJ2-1	TGTGCAAGCAGCCGTCCCAAAGCGGGAGGGCTTTACAATGAGCAGTTCTTC	CASSRPKAGGLYNEQFF
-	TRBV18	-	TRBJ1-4	TGTGCCAGCTCACCAACTTCCTTGACAATGAAGTATGAAAAACTGTTTTTT	CASSPTSLTMKYEKLFF
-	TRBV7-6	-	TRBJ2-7	TGTGCCAGCAGCTTCAGGGGGGTCCACGAGCAGTACTTC	CASSFRGVHEQYF
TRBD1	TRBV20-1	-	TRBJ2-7	TGCAGTGCTAGGGACAGGGATGCCTACGAGCAGTACTTC	CSARDRDAYEQYF
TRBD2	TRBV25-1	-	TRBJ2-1	TGTGCCAGCAGTGAAAAACCGGGACTAGCGGGAGGTTACAATGAGCAGTTCTTC	CASSEKPGLAGGYNEQFF
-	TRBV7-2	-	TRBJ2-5	TGTGCCAGCGCACGGGGGTACCAAGAGACCCAGTACTTC	CASARGYQETQYF
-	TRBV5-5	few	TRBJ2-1	TGTGCCACGGGGGGCAGAACGGGTGGGGGGGAAATCTCCTACAATGAGCAGTTCTTC	CATGGRTGGGEISYNEQFF
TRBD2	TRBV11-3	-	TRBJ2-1	TGTGCCAGCAGCTCCCCCACCGGGGGGGCCTACAATGAGCAGTTCTTC	CASSSPTGGAYNEQFF
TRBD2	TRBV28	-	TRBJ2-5	TGTGCCAGCAGTTTAGCGCGGGCGGGAGGGAGAGGCGAGACCCAGTACTTC	CASSLARAGGRGETQYF
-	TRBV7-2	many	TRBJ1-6	TGTGCCAGCAGCATGGGCGGTTCTGTAAATTCACCCCTCCACTTT	CASSMGGSVNSPLHF
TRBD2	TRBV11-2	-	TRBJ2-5	TGTGCCAGCAGCCGACCACTAGCGGACCAAGAGACCCAGTACTTC	CASSRPLADQETQYF
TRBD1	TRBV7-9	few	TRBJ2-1	TGTGCCAGCAGCTTAGGGGAGACAGGGGGCTTCTATGAGCAGTTCTTC	CASSLGETGGFYEQFF
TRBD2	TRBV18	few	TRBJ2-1	TGTGCCAGCTCACTAACTAGCGGGACCGCCAATGAGCAGTTCTTC	CASSLTSGTANEQFF
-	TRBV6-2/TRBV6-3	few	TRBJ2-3	TGTGCCAGCATTCAACCTCCTCGGGATACGCAGTATTTT	CASIQPPRDTQYF
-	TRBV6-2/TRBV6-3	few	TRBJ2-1	TGTGCCAGCAGTAGGGACTTTGACAATGAGCAGTTCTTC	CASSRDFDNEQFF
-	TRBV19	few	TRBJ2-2	TGTGCCAGTAGTCCGGGACGTACGAACACCGGGGAGCTGTTTTTT	CASSPGRTNTGELFF
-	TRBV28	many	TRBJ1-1	TGTGCCAGCAGTTTCCCGGACAGAGACACTGAAGCTTTCTTT	CASSFPDRDTEAFF
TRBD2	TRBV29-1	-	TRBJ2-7	TGCAGCGTCCGGACTAGCGGGAGCGACGAGCAGTACTTC	CSVRTSGSDEQYF
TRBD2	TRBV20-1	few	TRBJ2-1	TGCAGTGCTCGACAAATACTAGCGGGAGGATATAATGAGCAGTTCTTC	CSARQILAGGYNEQFF
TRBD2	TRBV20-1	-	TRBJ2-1	TGCAGTGCTAGATCGGCTAGCGGGAGTTTGAATGAGCAGTTCTTC	CSARSASGSLNEQFF
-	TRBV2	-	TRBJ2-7	TGTGCCAGCAGTGCAAGTCAGATCAACGAGCAGTACTTC	CASSASQINEQYF
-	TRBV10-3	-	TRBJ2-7	TGTGCCATCAGTGATATGGGATTCCACGAGCAGTACTTC	CAISDMGFHEQYF
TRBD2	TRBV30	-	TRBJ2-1	TGTGCCTCGAACCACATGGCGGGGAGGGCCGACAATGAGCAGTTCTTC	CASNHMAGRADNEQFF
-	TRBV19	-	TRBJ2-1	TGTGCCAGTAGTATAAGAGGCGGGTCGGCGGCGGAGCAGTTCTTC	CASSIRGGSAAEQFF
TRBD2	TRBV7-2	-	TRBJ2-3	TGTGCCAGCAGCTGGACTAGCGGGAGTTCAGATACGCAGTATTTT	CASSWTSGSSDTQYF
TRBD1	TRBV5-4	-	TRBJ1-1	TGTGCCAGCAGCCCAGTAGAGGGGGCAGGAACTGAAGCTTTCTTT	CASSPVEGAGTEAFF
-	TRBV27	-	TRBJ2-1	TGTGCCAGCAGTTTACTCGGGAACTTCTTCAATGAGCAGTTCTTC	CASSLLGNFFNEQFF
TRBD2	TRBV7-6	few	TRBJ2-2	TGTGCCAGCAGCCCAAGTGCGGGAGTAAGGACCGGGGAGCTGTTTTTT	CASSPSAGVRTGELFF
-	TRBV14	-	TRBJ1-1	TGTGCCAGCAGCCAAGATAGGTGGCGGGCCGCTTTCTTT	CASSQDRWRAAFF
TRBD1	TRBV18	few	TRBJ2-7	TGTGCCAGCTCATTACGGGACAGCTACTACGAGCAGTACTTC	CASSLRDSYYEQYF
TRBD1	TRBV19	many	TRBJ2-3	TGTGCCAGTAGGGAGACAGGGGGTCCTGCCCCTACGCAGTATTTT	CASRETGGPAPTQYF
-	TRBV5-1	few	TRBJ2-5	TGCGCCAGCAGCTCCAGAGCCCAGCGGCTAGAGGTCCGCGGAGAGACCCAGTACTTC	CASSSRAQRLEVRGETQYF
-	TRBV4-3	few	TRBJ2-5	TGCGCCAGCAGTCGTACTAGCGAGACCCAGTACTTC	CASSRTSETQYF
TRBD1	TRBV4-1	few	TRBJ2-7	TGCGCCAGCGGACAGCTGGGGACAGCAACCTACGAGCAGTACTTC	CASGQLGTATYEQYF
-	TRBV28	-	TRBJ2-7	TGTGCCAGCAGTACGCCAGCGACAGGTAGCTCCTACGAGCAGTACTTC	CASSTPATGSSYEQYF
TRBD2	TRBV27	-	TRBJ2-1	TGTGCCAGCAGTTTAGGAAGCGGGAGGGCTCTTTATGAGCAGTTCTTC	CASSLGSGRALYEQFF
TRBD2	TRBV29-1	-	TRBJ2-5	TGCAGCGTCCGGTCTTCCACTAGCGGGAGGGAAAAGACCCAGTACTTC	CSVRSSTSGREKTQYF
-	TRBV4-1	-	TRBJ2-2	TGCGCCAGCAGCCAAGTGGGGGGAGGTGGCCTGTTTTTT	CASSQVGGGGLFF
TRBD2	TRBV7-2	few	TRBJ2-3	TGTGCCAGCAGCTTAGTACCATCCGGGAGGACCGACACAGATACGCAGTATTTT	CASSLVPSGRTDTDTQYF